Following are 30 T cell receptor beta chains from one sample sequenced in a study of cytomegalovirus exposure and HLA in healthy donors. The repertoire was sequenced with immunoSEQ multiplex PCR; TCRdb's copy has only in-frame clones and lacks some. The sample includes about 240,000 clones, around 87% of them seen just once. The sequencing sample was made of PBMCs. The receptors stem from a woman aged 25 to 39 in good health and CMV-seropositive.

The chain joins TRBV27 to TRBJ2-3; a weak D match, TRBD2 (5 bases). The V gene lost 5 bases and the J gene lost 4 bases, with 16 bases spanning the gap. The CDR3 has 15 residues. Germline lookup yields CDR1 MNHEY and CDR2 SMNVEV (reference sequence). CDR3 in DNA: TGTGCCAGCAGTCGTAACATAGCGCAGGCAGATACGCAGTATTTT. It specifies CASSRNIAQADTQYF.

The chain couples TRBV10-1 to TRBJ2-7; TRBD2 aligns across 8 bases. The CDR3 spans 14 residues. The V and J ends lost 5 bases and 7 bases, in that order; junction bases with no gene match: 10. CDR1 and CDR2 from the germline V gene are WNHNN and SYGVQD (reference sequence). This chain's CDR3 is CASSPSGSAKEQYF. The CDR3 DNA reads TGCGCCAGCAGTCCCAGCGGGAGTGCGAAAGAGCAGTACTTC.

The chain has TRBV27 and TRBJ2-7, with 8 bases fitting TRBD1. The CDR3 runs 14 residues. Germline loops: CDR1 MNHEY, CDR2 SMNVEV (reference sequence). V was clipped by 6 bases and J by 0 bases; unmatched bases: 4. CDR3 loop: CASRVQGGSYEQYF. DNA of the CDR3: TGTGCCAGCAGGGTACAGGGGGGCTCCTACGAGCAGTACTTC.

This chain uses TRBV5-1 with TRBJ2-6, with D perhaps matching TRBD2 (6 bases). The CDR3 is made up of 17 amino acids. Germline CDR1 reads SGHRS; CDR2 reads YFSETQ. The germline V and J ends were trimmed by 6 bases and 0 bases, with 16 bases remaining between them. The CDR3, as DNA: TGCGCCAGCACCACCGGAGGGGCCGTCTCTGGGGCCAACGTCCTGACTTTC. Translated, it gives CASTTGGAVSGANVLTF.

The chain couples TRBV27 to TRBJ2-3, with 9 bases aligning to TRBD1. Looked up from germline, CDR1 is MNHEY and CDR2 is SMNVEV (reference sequence). The CDR3 loop spans 16 amino acids. The J segment lost 8 bases and the V segment lost 5 bases, leaving 14 bases of the junction unmatched. CDR3: CASSPIPGQGVGTQYF. CDR3 bases: TGTGCCAGCAGTCCGATTCCGGGACAGGGTGTGGGTACGCAGTATTTT.

This rearrangement joins TRBV5-6 to TRBJ2-3; D is uncertain. Germline lookup yields CDR1 SGHDT and CDR2 YYEEEE. Trimming removed 3 bases at V and 3 bases at J, with 8 bases between. The CDR3 has 13 amino acids. In DNA form, the CDR3 reads TGTGCCAGCAGCTCCCCCCAAACAGATACGCAGTATTTT. Its translation is CASSSPQTDTQYF.

The table lists this clone with a count of one. The rearrangement links TRBV11-2 to TRBJ1-1; D is ambiguous. Germline CDR1 is SGHAT and CDR2 is FQNNGV. Between the trimmed V and J ends, which lost 4 bases and 1 base, there was a span of 10 bases. The CDR3 runs to 14 residues. CDR3 DNA: TGTGCCAGCAGCTCAGGATACTCGAACACTGAAGCTTTCTTT. Residues: CASSSGYSNTEAFF.

In its sample, this clone was seen once. The chain joins TRBV7-2 to TRBJ2-7, with 10 nucleotides matching TRBD2. The CDR3 totals 15 residues. Trimming removed 4 bases from V and 3 bases from J; junction bases left unmatched: 6. Germline CDR1 is SGHTA and CDR2 is FQGNSA. CDR3 sequence: CASSYPGLASYEQYF. The CDR3 bases are TGTGCCAGCAGCTATCCGGGACTAGCGAGCTACGAGCAGTACTTC.

The rearrangement joins TRBV6-6 to TRBJ2-1; a possible D gene is TRBD2 (5 bases). The germline gives CDR1 MNHNY, CDR2 SVGAGI (reference sequence). The CDR3 is 12 amino acids. Trimming left V 6 bases short and J 8 bases short, with 11 bases between. The CDR3 region has the DNA TGTGCCAGCAGCACCCTGGACTATGAGCAGTTCTTC. It encodes CASSTLDYEQFF.

This chain connects TRBV29-1 to TRBJ2-1; 8 bases fit TRBD2. V gave up 8 bases and J gave up 5 bases; unmatched junction bases: 5. Germline V CDR1 and CDR2: SQVTM, ANQGSEA. CDR3 size: 12 residues. CDR3 bases: TGCAGCCGGGGGGGATGGGACAATGAGCAGTTCTTC. Translated: CSRGGWDNEQFF.

The chain combines TRBV6-1 with TRBJ2-5; 8 bases map to TRBD1. J was trimmed by 5 bases and V by 6 bases; bases with no gene match: 8. The CDR3 has 14 residues. The germline V gene encodes CDR1 MNHNS and CDR2 SASEGT. The CDR3 loop is CASRQGGVWETQYF. Here the CDR3 DNA reads TGTGCCAGCAGACAGGGGGGTGTCTGGGAGACCCAGTACTTC.

The chain carries TRBV27 and TRBJ2-1; possible D gene TRBD2, 6 bases. This CDR3 is built from 15 residues. The V and J ends lost 2 bases and 5 bases respectively, with 13 bases between them. Germline CDR1 MNHEY, CDR2 SMNVEV (reference sequence). The CDR3 spells CASSLEWTTDNEQFF. DNA for the CDR3: TGTGCCAGCAGTTTAGAGTGGACTACAGACAATGAGCAGTTCTTC.

The CDR3 DNA reads TGTGCCAGCAGTGTTCAGACAGGGGGCCAAGAGACCCAGTACTTC. As protein: CASSVQTGGQETQYF. The genes are TRBV2 and TRBJ2-5; 9 bases are shared with TRBD1. Germline loops: CDR1 SNHLY, CDR2 FYNNEI. V was pared by 4 bases and J by 1 base, with 4 bases of the junction left unmatched. The CDR3 contains 15 residues.

The chain links TRBV7-9 to TRBJ2-5; TRBD1 is a possible D gene (5 bases). This CDR3 has 16 amino acids. The ends were cut back, 0 bases at V and 4 bases at J, with 15 bases in the middle. CDR1 is SEHNR, CDR2 FQNEAQ, per germline (reference sequence). The CDR3 loop reads CASSLAPTVIGETQYF. Written as DNA, the CDR3 is TGTGCCAGCAGCTTAGCACCGACAGTGATAGGAGAGACCCAGTACTTC.

The V and J genes are TRBV5-4 and TRBJ2-2, with TRBD2 matching 8 bases. J lost 4 bases, V lost 4 bases, and 9 bases had no gene match. The CDR3 spans 16 residues. Germline assignment: CDR1 SGHNT and CDR2 YYREEE (reference sequence). The CDR3 reads CASSGERESATGELFF. DNA for the CDR3: TGTGCCAGCAGCGGAGAGCGGGAGTCGGCCACCGGGGAGCTGTTTTTT.

The CDR3 sequence is CASSYRKGIQYF. In DNA, the CDR3 is TGTGCCAGCAGTTACAGGAAGGGGATTCAGTACTTC. The V call is TRBV6-5, the J call TRBJ2-4, with D possibly matching TRBD1 (5 bases). The germline V gene encodes CDR1 MNHEY and CDR2 SVGAGI. The CDR3 has 12 amino acids. V shed 2 bases and J shed 10 bases, with 9 bases lying between them.

The rearrangement uses TRBV19 and TRBJ2-2; 8 nucleotides line up with TRBD1. The V gene's germline CDR1 is LNHDA and CDR2 SQIVND (reference sequence). J gave up 0 bases and V 5 bases, and 5 bases lay outside the gene matches. This CDR3 has 16 residues. CDR3 sequence: CASSSQGATNTGELFF. DNA for the CDR3: TGTGCCAGTAGTTCCCAGGGGGCTACGAACACCGGGGAGCTGTTTTTT.

The V and J genes are TRBV6-1 and TRBJ2-7; TRBD2 matches 11 bases. CDR3 length: 13 residues. The germline gives CDR1 MNHNS, CDR2 SASEGT. J gave up 2 bases and V 8 bases, and 2 bases lay outside the gene matches. The CDR3 is CASLGLAAYEQYF. Written as DNA, the CDR3 is TGTGCCAGCTTGGGACTAGCGGCCTACGAGCAGTACTTC.

The chain couples TRBV28 to TRBJ2-3, with 10 bases that match TRBD2. Unmatched junction bases numbered 5, after V lost 7 bases and J lost 1 base. The CDR3 loop spans 15 amino acids. CDR1 MDHEN and CDR2 SYDVKM come from the germline V gene. CDR3 DNA sequence: TGTGCCAGCACCCTCAGCGGGGGGGGCACAGATACGCAGTATTTT. It encodes CASTLSGGGTDTQYF.

CDR3 sequence reads: CASSLVLAPYNEQFF. CDR3 sequence (DNA): TGTGCCAGCAGTTTAGTACTAGCCCCCTACAATGAGCAGTTCTTC. The chain has TRBV27 and TRBJ2-1; possible D gene TRBD2, 6 bases. The V gene lost 2 bases and the J gene lost 2 bases, with 10 bases spanning the gap. The CDR3 totals 15 residues. Germline CDR1 is MNHEY and CDR2 is SMNVEV (reference sequence).

The chain carries TRBV27 and TRBJ2-5, with 11 bases lining up with TRBD1. The junction had 14 bases not matched to a gene; V was cut back by 6 bases and J by 5 bases. This CDR3 has 17 residues. Germline values: CDR1 MNHEY, CDR2 SMNVEV (reference sequence). CDR3 nucleotide sequence: TGTGCCAGCAGCGACCGGGACAGGGGGGACTGGGGGGAGACCCAGTACTTC. This codes for CASSDRDRGDWGETQYF.

This clone was observed a single time. The chain is built from TRBV5-4 and TRBJ2-7, with 8 bases aligning to TRBD2. The CDR3 runs 16 residues. J lost 3 bases, V lost 0 bases, and 8 bases had no gene match. The germline gives CDR1 SGHNT, CDR2 YYREEE (reference sequence). The chain's CDR3 is CASSLVGSGINYEQYF. The CDR3 DNA reads TGTGCCAGCAGCTTGGTAGGTAGCGGGATTAACTACGAGCAGTACTTC. Drawing the rest from reference TRBV5-4 and TRBJ2-7, the complete variable domain is ETGVTQSPTHLIKTRGQQVTLRCSSQSGHNTVSWYQQALGQGPQFIFQYYREEENGRGNFPPRFSGLQFPNYSSELNVNALELDDSALYLCASSLVGSGINYEQYFGPGTRLTVT.

The rearrangement uses TRBV5-1 and TRBJ1-5; 9 nucleotides align to TRBD1. V trimming: 2 bases; J trimming: 6 bases; junction bases outside the gene matches: 9. The CDR3 is made up of 16 amino acids. Germline V gives CDR1 SGHRS, CDR2 YFSETQ. CDR3 coding DNA: TGCGCCAGCAGCTTTGACGGGACAGGGTACGTTCAGCCCCAGCATTTT. It translates to CASSFDGTGYVQPQHF.

This sequence joins TRBV5-5 and TRBJ1-2; 7 bases are a match to TRBD1. This CDR3 spans 14 amino acids. Germline V lookup: CDR1 SGHKS, CDR2 YYEKEE (reference sequence). V lost 0 bases and J lost 5; bases outside the gene matches: 4. CDR3 DNA: TGTGCCAGCAGCTTGGCAGGGGGAGAGTATGGCTACACCTTC. Amino acid sequence: CASSLAGGEYGYTF.

This rearrangement joins TRBV7-9 to TRBJ1-2; no definite D call. Germline V gene data show CDR1 as SEHNR and CDR2 as FQNEAQ (reference sequence). The CDR3 is 13 residues long. V was cut by 6 bases and J by 2 bases, with 10 bases left in between. The CDR3 DNA reads TGTGCCAGCAGTGGAGCGAAGAACTATGGCTACACCTTC. This encodes CASSGAKNYGYTF.

This chain connects TRBV11-2 to TRBJ1-1; no clear D. Per the germline V gene, CDR1 is SGHAT and CDR2 is FQNNGV. The CDR3 loop spans 14 amino acids. The V end was cut by 2 bases, the J end by 4 bases, with 11 bases between. CDR3 loop: CASSLLRGGTEAFF. In DNA form, the CDR3 reads TGTGCCAGCAGCTTACTACGGGGAGGCACTGAAGCTTTCTTT.

V gene TRBV9 combines with J gene TRBJ2-1; D call uncertain. V was cut by 0 bases and J by 5 bases, with 3 bases left in between. From germline, CDR1 is SGDLS and CDR2 YYNGEE. CDR3 length: 12 residues. The CDR3 is CASSVDNNEQFF. CDR3 nucleotides: TGTGCCAGCAGCGTAGATAACAATGAGCAGTTCTTC.

This chain uses TRBV11-2 with TRBJ2-1; TRBD1 is a possible D gene (7 bases). V shed 5 bases and J shed 0 bases, with 17 bases lying between them. Germline assignment: CDR1 SGHAT and CDR2 FQNNGV. The CDR3 contains 17 residues. The CDR3 DNA reads as TGTGCCAGCAGCACTCCCCAGGGGGGAAGCTCCTACAATGAGCAGTTCTTC. It codes for CASSTPQGGSSYNEQFF.

The gene calls are TRBV15 and TRBJ2-2; tentatively, D is TRBD2 (6 bases). The CDR3 has 15 residues. Trimming removed 4 bases at V and 5 bases at J, with 14 bases between. The germline gives CDR1 LNHNV, CDR2 YYDKDF (reference sequence). CDR3 sequence reads: CATSKYGSGTGELFF. For the CDR3, the DNA is TGTGCCACCAGCAAATACGGGAGTGGAACCGGGGAGCTGTTTTTT.

In nucleotides, the CDR3 is TGCGCCAGCAGCTTGGGACAGGGGGGGGGTGAGCAGTTCTTC. Its protein is CASSLGQGGGEQFF. The chain employs TRBV5-1 and TRBJ2-1; 9 nucleotides match TRBD1. The V segment lost 0 bases and the J segment 9 bases; nucleotides outside the gene matches: 4. The CDR3 covers 14 residues. Looked up from germline, CDR1 is SGHRS and CDR2 is YFSETQ.